This is a list of T cell receptor beta chains from one sample in a study of T-cell reconstitution after alpha-beta-depleted transplantation in children. TCRdb passed the PCR reads through MiXCR, listing each CDR3 protein once. Of 95,000 to 150,000 distinct CDR3 sequences listed, about 21% are singletons. Sequenced material: PBMCs, mostly from graft donor cells, taken 180 days after TCRalphabeta/CD19-depleted stem cell transplant. These receptors were taken from a male patient under 10 years old who had a stem cell transplant for chronic granulomatous disease, so the T cells may come from the graft donor. CDR3s include the opening cysteine and the closing phenylalanine or tryptophan. Fields, in order: J gene, V gene, clone size, D gene, CDR3 protein, CDR3 DNA. D genes are given only for firm matches. Only part of the rows carry a size: once, few, many, or a class if the clone is expanded.

TRBJ2-3	TRBV7-2	many	TRBD2	CASSSIGTSLTDTQYF	TGTGCCAGCAGTTCTATTGGGACTAGCCTTACCGATACGCAGTATTTT
TRBJ1-1	TRBV28	many	TRBD1	CASSLPRGQAHTEAFF	TGTGCCAGCAGTTTACCACGGGGACAGGCCCACACTGAAGCTTTCTTT
TRBJ2-1	TRBV7-3	-	TRBD2	CASSLTSSGRAHEQFF	TGTGCCAGCAGCTTAACGTCTAGCGGGAGGGCTCATGAGCAGTTCTTC
TRBJ2-6	TRBV6-1	-	-	CASSAPGGAGANVLTF	TGTGCCAGCAGTGCCCCAGGGGGGGCTGGGGCCAACGTCCTGACTTTC
TRBJ2-1	TRBV12-3/TRBV12-4	-	TRBD1	CASSLRDRGLRSSYNEQFF	TGTGCCAGCAGTTTAAGGGACAGGGGCCTCCGTAGCTCCTACAATGAGCAGTTCTTC
TRBJ2-2	TRBV12-3/TRBV12-4	many	-	CASSTPGLRTGELFF	TGTGCCAGCAGTACACCGGGACTTCGTACCGGGGAGCTGTTTTTT
TRBJ2-7	TRBV12-3/TRBV12-4	-	-	CASSRHYEQYF	TGTGCCAGCAGTCGTCATTACGAGCAGTACTTC
TRBJ2-5	TRBV6-5	few	-	CASSYGANQETQYF	TGTGCCAGCAGTTATGGAGCAAACCAAGAGACCCAGTACTTC
TRBJ1-2	TRBV10-1	many	-	CASSVWREYGYTF	TGCGCCAGCAGTGTGTGGAGGGAGTATGGCTACACCTTC
TRBJ2-3	TRBV7-2	-	TRBD2	CASSKGLAGPLTDTQYF	TGTGCCAGCAGCAAAGGACTAGCGGGACCTCTCACAGATACGCAGTATTTT
TRBJ2-1	TRBV12-3/TRBV12-4	-	-	CASSFPGYNEQFF	TGTGCCAGCAGTTTCCCGGGGTACAATGAGCAGTTCTTC
TRBJ2-1	TRBV20-1	many	-	CSASKLPSNEQFF	TGCAGTGCCTCCAAATTGCCGTCCAATGAGCAGTTCTTC
TRBJ1-4	TRBV5-1	-	TRBD1	CASSLSGTGSEKLFF	TGCGCCAGCAGCCTTTCCGGGACAGGGAGTGAAAAACTGTTTTTT
TRBJ2-3	TRBV11-2	-	-	CASSLVLTDTHYF	TGTGCCAGCAGCTTAGTTTTGACAGATACGCACTATTTT
TRBJ2-5	TRBV5-1	few	-	CASSLGQVQETQYF	TGCGCCAGCAGCTTGGGACAGGTACAAGAGACCCAGTACTTC
TRBJ2-7	TRBV12-3/TRBV12-4	many	-	CASSPGPSNYEQYF	TGTGCCAGCAGTCCGGGACCCAGCAACTACGAGCAGTACTTC
TRBJ2-2	TRBV20-1	few	-	CSARVGQNTGELFF	TGCAGTGCTAGGGTGGGACAGAACACCGGGGAGCTGTTTTTT
TRBJ2-1	TRBV12-3/TRBV12-4	-	TRBD2	CASRRRLAGAENEQFF	TGTGCCAGCAGAAGACGACTAGCGGGAGCTGAAAATGAGCAGTTCTTC
TRBJ2-6	TRBV4-3	-	-	CASSRDNFSGANVLTF	TGCGCCAGCAGCCGGGACAACTTCTCTGGGGCCAACGTCCTGACTTTC
TRBJ1-2	TRBV15	-	-	CATSRGGDGYTF	TGTGCCACCAGCAGGGGCGGGGATGGCTACACCTTC
TRBJ2-3	TRBV6-4	many	TRBD1	CASSDSGQGSDTQYF	TGTGCCAGCAGTGACTCAGGACAGGGCTCAGATACGCAGTATTTT
TRBJ2-3	TRBV18	-	-	CASSPGLQGTDTQYF	TGTGCCAGCTCACCTGGGCTTCAGGGTACAGATACGCAGTATTTT
TRBJ1-3	TRBV29-1	many	-	CSVDGRLSGNTIYF	TGCAGCGTTGATGGGAGGCTCTCTGGAAACACCATATATTTT
TRBJ2-2	TRBV10-3	many	-	CAISVTVRTSNTGELFF	TGTGCCATCAGTGTTACAGTTAGAACTTCGAACACCGGGGAGCTGTTTTTT
TRBJ2-1	TRBV13	-	-	CASSLGRGHINEQFF	TGTGCCAGCAGCTTAGGCCGGGGACACATAAATGAGCAGTTCTTC